This T cell receptor (beta chain) was identified during a study of T cell repertoires in cytomegalovirus infection. Study-level points and caveats: HLA-C-restricted CMV-specific TCR beta clonotypes were dominant in the ex vivo response.

TCRdb analysed the reads with MiXCR anew, one entry per CDR3 protein. Seen here are under 200,000 distinct CDR3 sequences, roughly 9.8% observed once, and the top ten hold about 5%. There are a few counts of this clonotype. Its antigen is unknown. CDR1 DFQATT and CDR2 SNEGSKA come from the germline V gene (reference sequence). V gave up 3 bases and J gave up 0 bases; unmatched junction bases: 5. The CDR3 has 15 amino acids. The TCR comes from a human donor in good health (CMV status not recorded). Some clones in this sample may be carry-over from other donors' samples. The V call is TRBV20-1, the J call TRBJ2-5; TRBD2 agrees at 9 bases. Material: PBMCs. The chain's CDR3 is CSASPGLAYQETQYF. CDR3 DNA sequence: TGCAGTGCTAGCCCCGGACTAGCGTACCAAGAGACCCAGTACTTC.